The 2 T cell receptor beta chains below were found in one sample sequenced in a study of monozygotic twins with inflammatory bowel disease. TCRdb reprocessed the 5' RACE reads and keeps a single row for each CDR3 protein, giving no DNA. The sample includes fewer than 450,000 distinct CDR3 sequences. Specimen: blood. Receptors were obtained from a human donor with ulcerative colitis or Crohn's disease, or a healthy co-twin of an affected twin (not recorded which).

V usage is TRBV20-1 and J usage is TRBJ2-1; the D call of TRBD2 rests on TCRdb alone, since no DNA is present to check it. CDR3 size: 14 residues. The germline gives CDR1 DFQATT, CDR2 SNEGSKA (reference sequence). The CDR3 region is CSASLTSFNNEQFF.

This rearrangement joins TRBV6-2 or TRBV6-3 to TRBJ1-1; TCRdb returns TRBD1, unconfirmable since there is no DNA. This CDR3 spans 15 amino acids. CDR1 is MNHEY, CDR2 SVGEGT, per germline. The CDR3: CASSYQGDMNTEAFF.